This T cell receptor beta chain was recorded in a study of glioma-infiltrating T cells listed by TCRdb under 2016. Looking at the study overall: The study sequenced TCR alpha- and beta-chain repertoires from glioma tissue, from non-neoplastic brain tissue and from matched peripheral blood mononuclear cells. The paired cohort was made up of three low-grade glioma patients, several primary glioblastoma patients and three non-glioma patients who contributed non-neoplastic brain tissue. To measure how far tissue and blood T-cell populations diverged, each tissue-infiltrating repertoire was compared against the peripheral blood repertoire of the same patient.

V loses 4 bases, J loses 1 base, and the germline ends lie 11 bases apart. The germline V gene sets CDR1 to SGHRS and CDR2 to YFSETQ. The CDR3, from cysteine to phenylalanine, totals 15 residues. The DNA shown is the 45-base CDR3, in frame from base 1. Results and caveats for the whole study, not just this receptor: VJ-independent divergence between tissue and blood was found to be below expectation in non-neoplastic patients but above expectation in all gliomas, particularly low-grade gliomas. Very few CDR3 sequences were found to be shared between tissue and blood, and this scarcity was attributed to high CDR3 diversity and limited sampling. The group comparisons were based on small numbers of patients: three non-neoplastic, three low-grade glioma and fewer than ten glioblastoma patients.

TCR alpha and beta CDR3 regions were amplified with the iRepertoire nested amplicon-rescue multiplex PCR (arm-PCR) platform from RNA. The input for one-step reverse transcription and amplification was about 85-400 ng of either tissue mRNA or PBMC total RNA. Following bead purification, Illumina adapters were added through a secondary multiplex PCR, and the libraries were then gel-purified between 200 and 400 bp. Internal 6-nucleotide barcodes were carried by the libraries and were used for demultiplexing. Sequencing of libraries was performed on an Illumina MiSeq with 2x220 or 2x250 nucleotide paired-end reads. In the source study's methods: Paired reads were merged using FLASH 1.2.11 and aligned with BWA-MEM to the GRCh37 human genome, and TRA and TRB reads were then extracted. V and J assignment used an IMGT-derived reference of cassette sequences and CDR3 motifs that included pseudogenes. Reads were translated in three frames, and productive CDR3s were defined as those with a C...FGXG motif and no stop codons. Unique combinations of V-J cassette pair and CDR3 amino acid sequence were defined as clonotypes. Reads were filtered by Hamming distance, with the threshold set by the sequence error rate of each sample in mapped regions. In TCRdb, the public reads were trimmed at Q25 with fastp and aligned with MiXCR, with productive beta chains retained. Rows with a matching CDR3 protein are joined into one entry that keeps the most common DNA and genes. The V and J calls and clone size come from TCRdb's table, not from the authors' own analysis. Recorded for this sample are roughly 130,000 distinct CDR3 sequences; around 25% of them occurred a single time. 25% to 30% of the sample is held by the ten biggest clonotypes.

About this clonotype: Its antigen target is currently unknown. No base-level quality is on record; no much larger clone is a single base apart.

The chain links TRBV5-1 with TRBJ2-2, with no reliable assignment of the D segment. The TCR originated in a human donor with low-grade glioma or glioblastoma, undergoing nonglioma brain surgery, or in good health (not recorded which). Sample: glioma tissue, nonneoplastic brain tissue, or PBMCs (not recorded which). In nucleotides, the sequence is TGCGCCAGCAGCGCTCGCTCGGAGAACACCGGGGAGCTGTTTTTT. Its protein reads: CASSARSENTGELFF.